This T cell receptor (beta chain) was documented in a study of T cell repertoires in cytomegalovirus infection. TCRdb used MiXCR to reprocess the reads, holding one entry per CDR3 protein. Among 600,000 to 700,000 distinct CDR3 sequences, roughly 30% were seen once, and the ten largest hold 15% to 20%. In regard to this clonotype: Its antigen remains unknown.

CDR3 length equals 15 residues. With 4 bases removed from V and 4 bases from J, the gap between germline ends came to 16 bases. This receptor was obtained from a human donor in good health (CMV status not recorded). Some clones in this sample may be carry-over from other donors' samples. The V call is TRBV12-3 or TRBV12-4, the J call TRBJ1-2; D may be TRBD1 (6 bases). The source material was cultured PBMCs, sampled from culture after CMV antigen stimulation. DNA of the CDR3: TGTGCCAGCAGTTATGACAGGAGAGGGGTCTATGGCTACACCTTC. Amino acid sequence: CASSYDRRGVYGYTF.